This TCR beta chain stems from a study of cytomegalovirus exposure and HLA in healthy donors. The germline CDR1 and CDR2 sequences are SNHLY and FYNNEI. This CDR3 has 15 amino acids. J lost 6 bases, V lost 6 bases, and 4 bases had no gene match. Study-level points and caveats: Association of a missense DCLRE1C variant with TCR beta V- and J-gene trimming was reported in a later analysis. In a later analysis, across HLA loci, associated TCR counts were highest for DRB1, lowest for HLA-C. Sequencing depth roughly uniform across donors was assumed in presence/absence analyses.

In the PCR, 60 Vbeta and 13 Jbeta primers were used. Sequencing was performed with immunoSEQ multiplex PCR; in TCRdb, only in-frame clones are kept and a portion is missing. The sample has about 150,000 clones, around 77% seen once. As concerns this clone: The antigen is undetermined. A much larger clone differs by one base, so this may be a read error.

The rearrangement uses TRBV2 and TRBJ2-1; TRBD2 matches at 14 bases. The TCR sequence derives from a man between 25 and 39 years old in good health. Sample: PBMCs. CDR3 protein: CASSGLAGGGNEQFF. The CDR3 nucleotides are TGTGCCAGCAGCGGACTAGCGGGAGGCGGCAATGAGCAGTTCTTC. Full variable domain (missing parts from reference TRBV2 and TRBJ2-1): EPEVTQTPSHQVTQMGQEVILRCVPISNHLYFYWYRQILGQKVEFLVSFYNNEISEKSEIFDDQFSVERPDGSNFTLKIRSTKLEDSAMYFCASSGLAGGGNEQFFGPGTRLTVL.